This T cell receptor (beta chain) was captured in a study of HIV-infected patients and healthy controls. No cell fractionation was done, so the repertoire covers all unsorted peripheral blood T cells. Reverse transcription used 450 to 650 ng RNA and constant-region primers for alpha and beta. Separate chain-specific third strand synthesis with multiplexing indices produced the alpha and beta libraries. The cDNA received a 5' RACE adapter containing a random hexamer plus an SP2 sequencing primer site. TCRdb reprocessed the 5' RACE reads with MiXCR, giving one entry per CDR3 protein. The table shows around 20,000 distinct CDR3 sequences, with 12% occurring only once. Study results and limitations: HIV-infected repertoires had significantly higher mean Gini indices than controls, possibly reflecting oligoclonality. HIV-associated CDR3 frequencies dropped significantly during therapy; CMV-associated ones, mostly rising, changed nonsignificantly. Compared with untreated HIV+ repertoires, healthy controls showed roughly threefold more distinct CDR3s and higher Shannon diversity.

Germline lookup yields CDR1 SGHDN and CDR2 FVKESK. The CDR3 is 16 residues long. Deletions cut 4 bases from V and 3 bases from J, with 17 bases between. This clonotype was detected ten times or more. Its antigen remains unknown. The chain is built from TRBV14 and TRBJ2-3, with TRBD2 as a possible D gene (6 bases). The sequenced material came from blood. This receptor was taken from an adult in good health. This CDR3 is CASSPAGGFRTDTQYF. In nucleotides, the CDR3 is TGTGCCAGCAGCCCGGCCGGGGGATTTAGGACAGATACGCAGTATTTT.